This entry features one TCR beta chain sequence. The antigen is not known. The assay was immunoSEQ multiplex PCR, and TCRdb's table has in-frame clones only and misses some. This table holds 110,000 or so clones, around 86% found once. The data were obtained in a study of cytomegalovirus exposure and HLA in healthy donors. Study-level findings and limits: Reports indicated that the classifier achieved high specificity and sensitivity in diagnosing cytomegalovirus status.

The source material was PBMCs. This TCR derives from a man between 18 and 35 years old in good health and CMV-seronegative.

The CDR3 protein is CASREIAGGLRNIQYF. The CDR3 coding sequence is TGTGCCAGCAGGGAAATAGCGGGGGGGCTGAGGAACATTCAGTACTTC. The chain has TRBV2 and TRBJ2-4, with 11 bases aligning to TRBD2. This CDR3 comprises 16 residues. CDR1 and CDR2 from the germline V gene are SNHLY and FYNNEI. Trimming cost V 6 bases and J 7 bases; bases outside gene matches: 11.